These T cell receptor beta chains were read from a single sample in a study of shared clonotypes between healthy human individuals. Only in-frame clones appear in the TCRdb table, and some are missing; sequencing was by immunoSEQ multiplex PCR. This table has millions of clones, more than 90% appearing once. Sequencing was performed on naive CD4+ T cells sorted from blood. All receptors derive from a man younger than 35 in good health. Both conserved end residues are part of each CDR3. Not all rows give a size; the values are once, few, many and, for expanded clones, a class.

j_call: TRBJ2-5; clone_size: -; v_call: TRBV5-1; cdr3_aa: CASSFGTGGEETQYF
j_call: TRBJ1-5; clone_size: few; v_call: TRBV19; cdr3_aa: CASTSRGGRVQPQHF
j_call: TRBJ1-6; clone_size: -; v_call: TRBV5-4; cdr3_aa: CASSFLDRDYSPLHF
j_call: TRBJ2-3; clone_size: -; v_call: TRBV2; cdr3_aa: CASTLAGVVDTQYF
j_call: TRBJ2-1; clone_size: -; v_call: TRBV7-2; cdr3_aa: CASSLDRALYNEQFF
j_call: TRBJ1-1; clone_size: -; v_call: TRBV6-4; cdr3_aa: CASSDSVPATEAFF
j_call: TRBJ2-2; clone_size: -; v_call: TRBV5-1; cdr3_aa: CASSFNRAGELFF
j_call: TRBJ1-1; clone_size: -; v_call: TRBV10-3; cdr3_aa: CAIREQGAANTEAFF
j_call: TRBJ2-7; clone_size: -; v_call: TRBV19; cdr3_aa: CASSPYGTGLTYEQYF
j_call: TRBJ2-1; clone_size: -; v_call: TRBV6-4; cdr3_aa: CASRDSGTPGNEQFF
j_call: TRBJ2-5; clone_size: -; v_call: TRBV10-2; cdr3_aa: CASLRGDRWQETQYF
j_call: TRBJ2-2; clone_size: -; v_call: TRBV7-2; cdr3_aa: CASSPPGAGSGTGELFF
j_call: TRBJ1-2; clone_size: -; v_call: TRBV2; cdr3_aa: CARNRDSYNYGYTF
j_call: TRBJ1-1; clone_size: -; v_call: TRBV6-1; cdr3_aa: CASSIEQGITEAFF
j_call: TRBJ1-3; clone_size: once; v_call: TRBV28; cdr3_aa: CASSSEPSSGNTIYF
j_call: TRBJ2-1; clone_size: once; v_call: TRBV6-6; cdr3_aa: CASSYSRGGDEQFF
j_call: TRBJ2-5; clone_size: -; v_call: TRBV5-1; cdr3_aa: CASSRTTNGPQETQYF
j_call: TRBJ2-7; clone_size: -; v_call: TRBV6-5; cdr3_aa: CASSYSGGSNEQYF
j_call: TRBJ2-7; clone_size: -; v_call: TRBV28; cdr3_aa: CASSLAGSRPYEQYF
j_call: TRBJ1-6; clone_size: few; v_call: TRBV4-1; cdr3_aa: CASSQTIIYNSPLHF
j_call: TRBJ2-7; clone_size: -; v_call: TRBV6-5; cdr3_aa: CASSYSSTYEQYF
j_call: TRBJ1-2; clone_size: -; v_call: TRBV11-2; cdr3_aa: CASSPLGTGPSNYGYTF
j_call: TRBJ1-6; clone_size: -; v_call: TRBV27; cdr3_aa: CASSLGGFSPLHF
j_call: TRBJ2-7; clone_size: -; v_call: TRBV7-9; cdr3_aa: CASSSPPQGRDYEQYF
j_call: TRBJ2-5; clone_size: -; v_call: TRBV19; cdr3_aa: CASSILGLAEQETQYF
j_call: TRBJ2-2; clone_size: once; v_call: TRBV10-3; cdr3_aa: CAISDRAGGQTGELFF
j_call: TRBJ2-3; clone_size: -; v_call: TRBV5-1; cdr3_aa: CASSLGEGSQRDTQYF
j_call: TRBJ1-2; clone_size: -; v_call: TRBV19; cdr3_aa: CASSIGTGSAYGYTF
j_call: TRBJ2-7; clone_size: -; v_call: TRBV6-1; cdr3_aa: CASSGLYEQYF
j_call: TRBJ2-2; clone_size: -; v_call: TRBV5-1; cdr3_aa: CASSSQVGELFF